One sample yielded the 19 T cell receptor beta chains listed below, sequenced in a study of blood T cell repertoires in COVID-19. Data came from immunoSEQ multiplex PCR; TCRdb stores just in-frame clones and leaves some out. The sample lists around 150,000 clones; roughly 93% were seen once. What was sequenced was peripheral blood. The receptors come from a man aged 18 to 30 with acute or convalescent COVID-19.

The V gene is TRBV3-1 (or the pseudogene TRBV3-2), the J gene TRBJ1-3; D possibly corresponds to TRBD1 (6 bases). Between the trimmed V and J ends, which lost 4 bases and 1 base, there was a span of 11 bases. Germline V CDR1 and CDR2: LGHDT, YNNKEL (reference sequence). The CDR3 consists of 15 residues. CDR3 sequence: CASSPNTGSGNTIYF. The CDR3 nucleotides read TGTGCCAGCAGCCCAAATACAGGGTCTGGAAACACCATATATTTT.

The count of this clone is one. The rearrangement uses TRBV4-2 and TRBJ1-4, with TRBD1 matching over 7 bases. Germline V lookup: CDR1 LGHNA, CDR2 YNFKEQ. Trimming cost V 2 bases and J 8 bases; bases outside gene matches: 8. This CDR3 is built from 15 residues. CDR3 DNA sequence: TGTGCCAGCAGCCAATTGACGACAGGGTCCGAAAAACTGTTTTTT. It is translated as CASSQLTTGSEKLFF.

The rearrangement links TRBV19 to TRBJ2-7, with TRBD1 matching over 8 bases. Per germline, CDR1 LNHDA and CDR2 SQIVND (reference sequence). The V gene end was trimmed by 5 bases and the J gene end by 7 bases; junction bases not matched to a gene: 16. The CDR3 runs 16 residues. As DNA, the CDR3 is TGTGCCAGTAGTCAACTCCGTCGGACAGGGCCCCGAGAGCAGTACTTC. This sequence encodes CASSQLRRTGPREQYF.

This sequence joins TRBV2 and TRBJ2-5; TRBD1 might be the D (5 bases). CDR1 is SNHLY, CDR2 FYNNEI, per germline. The CDR3 loop spans 14 amino acids. The V end was cut by 3 bases, the J end by 2 bases, with 10 bases between. The CDR3 bases are TGTGCCAGCAGTGATTGGACAACTCAAGAGACCCAGTACTTC. Translated: CASSDWTTQETQYF.

The gene calls are TRBV12-5 and TRBJ2-2; D unclear. In germline, CDR1 is LGHNT, CDR2 FRNRAP. V lost 5 bases, J lost 1 base, and 5 bases lay in between. This CDR3 comprises 13 residues. The CDR3 coding sequence is TGTGCTAGTGGTATAGTGAACACCGGGGAGCTGTTTTTT. Translated, it gives CASGIVNTGELFF.

This chain joins TRBV7-6 and TRBJ2-1; 10 nucleotides align to TRBD2. The germline gives CDR1 SGHVS, CDR2 FNYEAQ. With 5 bases clipped from V and 1 base from J, the junction kept 5 bases outside the gene matches. The CDR3 sequence is 16 residues long. This chain's CDR3 is CASSLRTSGSYNEQFF. In DNA, the CDR3 is TGTGCCAGCAGCCTTCGGACTAGCGGTTCCTACAATGAGCAGTTCTTC.

CDR3 bases: TGTGCCAGTAGCAATGGGACTAACTACAATGAGCAGTTCTTC. This sequence encodes CASSNGTNYNEQFF. This chain joins TRBV19 and TRBJ2-1, with 7 bases matching TRBD2. The CDR3 length is 14 residues. Germline V gene sequence: CDR1 LNHDA, CDR2 SQIVND (reference sequence). J lost 3 bases, V lost 6 bases, and 5 bases had no gene match.

In its sample, this clone was seen a few times. The rearrangement links TRBV5-1 to TRBJ1-4; D might be TRBD1 (6 bases). The CDR3 is 16 residues long. Trimming removed 4 bases from V and 7 bases from J, with 20 bases in between. CDR1 is SGHRS, CDR2 YFSETQ, per germline. CDR3 loop: CASSDPRDQGIEKLFF. The CDR3, as DNA: TGCGCCAGCAGCGACCCACGGGACCAGGGGATTGAAAAACTGTTTTTT.

As for this clone: Other DNA sequences in this sample translate to the same CDR3. The rearrangement joins TRBV27 to TRBJ2-1; 7 nucleotides agree with TRBD2. The ends lost 6 bases at V and 5 bases at J; junction bases unmatched: 7. CDR1 and CDR2 from the germline V gene are MNHEY and SMNVEV (reference sequence). This CDR3 region has 14 residues. Written as DNA, the CDR3 is TGTGCCAGCAGCTGGGGAGGGGTGGACAATGAGCAGTTCTTC. It specifies CASSWGGVDNEQFF.

The chain is built from TRBV27 and TRBJ2-7, with D uncertain. V lost 3 bases, J lost 3 bases, and 9 bases lay in between. Germline loops: CDR1 MNHEY, CDR2 SMNVEV (reference sequence). This CDR3 contains 13 residues. This chain's CDR3 is CASSFGLRYEQYF. DNA of the CDR3: TGTGCCAGCAGTTTTGGTTTGCGCTACGAGCAGTACTTC.

The J gene is TRBJ1-3, the V gene TRBV9; D is unclear. The CDR3 extends over 16 amino acids. Germline-derived CDR1 and CDR2 are SGDLS and YYNGEE. The V and J ends lost 3 bases and 6 bases respectively, with 19 bases between them. CDR3 sequence: CASSANLIGGENTIYF. The CDR3 DNA sequence: TGTGCCAGCAGCGCGAACTTGATTGGAGGCGAAAACACCATATATTTT.

V usage is TRBV6-6 and J usage is TRBJ1-2; no definite D call. This CDR3 comprises 14 residues. Trimming removed 7 bases from V and 8 bases from J, with 20 bases in between. Germline V gene data show CDR1 as MNHNY and CDR2 as SVGAGI (reference sequence). The CDR3 reads CASTPDLMARGYTF. In DNA, the CDR3 is TGTGCCAGCACCCCGGACTTAATGGCACGGGGCTACACCTTC.

This rearrangement joins TRBV7-9 to TRBJ1-4; D gene unclear. Trimming removed 3 bases at V and 7 bases at J, with 6 bases between. The CDR3 runs 12 residues. Germline V gene sequence: CDR1 SEHNR, CDR2 FQNEAQ (reference sequence). The DNA of the CDR3 is TGTGCCAGCAGCTTCCCGGGTGAAAAACTGTTTTTT. Translating gives CASSFPGEKLFF. The full variable domain, rest sourced from reference TRBV7-9 and TRBJ1-4, is DTGVSQNPRHKITKRGQNVTFRCDPISEHNRLYWYRQTLGQGPEFLTYFQNEAQLEKSRLLSDRFSAERPKGSFSTLEIQRTEQGDSAMYLCASSFPGEKLFFGSGTQLSVL.

The chain employs TRBV7-5 and TRBJ2-1; no check of the table's D call, TRBD2, against the DNA was made. TRBV7-5 is deemed a pseudogene. The CDR3 sequence is 16 residues long. In nucleotides, the CDR3 is TGTGCCAGAAGCTTAGAAGGGACTAGCTCCTACAATGAGCAGTTCTTC. Its protein is CARSLEGTSSYNEQFF.

V and J are TRBV7-6 and TRBJ2-7, with unresolved D. The CDR3 runs to 13 residues. Germline lookup yields CDR1 SGHVS and CDR2 FNYEAQ. V was pared by 5 bases and J by 1 base, with 9 bases between. CDR3 loop: CASSLSDSYEQYF. As DNA, the CDR3 is TGTGCCAGCAGCCTAAGCGATTCCTACGAGCAGTACTTC.

J is TRBJ1-3 and V is TRBV24-1; D unresolved. Germline V gene lookup returns CDR1 KGHDR and CDR2 SFDVKD. CDR3 length: 16 residues. Trimming cost V 5 bases and J 1 base, with 14 bases left between them. In DNA form, the CDR3 reads TGTGCCACCAGTGTTCTCTCGGAGAGGTCTGGAAACACCATATATTTT. It yields the protein CATSVLSERSGNTIYF.

The genes are TRBV2 and TRBJ2-7; D call uncertain. The germline gives CDR1 SNHLY, CDR2 FYNNEI. Trimming removed 6 bases at V and 2 bases at J, with 8 bases between. The CDR3 is 12 residues long. CDR3 nucleotide sequence: TGTGCCAGCAGAGATCCTACCTACGAGCAGTACTTC. The encoded protein is CASRDPTYEQYF.

The V call is TRBV6-1, the J call TRBJ1-2; D unresolved. Germline lookup yields CDR1 MNHNS and CDR2 SASEGT. The CDR3 has 12 amino acids. Trimming took off 1 base at V and 4 bases at J, with 4 bases between the two ends. This CDR3 is CASSEDIYGYTF. The CDR3 bases are TGTGCCAGCAGTGAAGACATCTATGGCTACACCTTC.

V and J are TRBV19 and TRBJ2-7, with 8 bases that match TRBD1. Germline loops: CDR1 LNHDA, CDR2 SQIVND (reference sequence). J lost 4 bases, V lost 4 bases, and 6 bases had no gene match. The CDR3 loop spans 14 amino acids. The CDR3 is CASSTDRGRYEQYF. The DNA for the CDR3 is TGTGCCAGTAGTACCGACAGGGGAAGGTACGAGCAGTACTTC.